This T cell receptor beta chain was sequenced in a study of sequential checkpoint blockade in melanoma. Background on the study: Around 90 pretreatment tumor DNA samples were TCRβ immunosequenced.

TCRdb keeps only in-frame clones here, not all; method: immunoSEQ multiplex PCR. This sample has some 2,500 clones, with roughly 20% found just once. This clone ranks as medium-sized. Treatment described: randomized to nivolumab then ipilimumab (arm A) or the reverse (arm B). J lost 4 bases, V lost 3 bases, and 5 bases had no gene match. Germline V CDR1 and CDR2: SGDLS, YYNGEE. CDR3 size: 15 residues. Here the sequenced sample was tumor tissue (inferred from file names), taken from a patient given nivolumab and ipilimumab in sequence. The chain recombines TRBV9 with TRBJ2-2; 8 bases match TRBD1. The source of this sequence is a human donor with melanoma. Here the CDR3 DNA reads TGTGCCAGCAGCGCCGGACAGGGAATCACCGGGGAGCTGTTTTTT. It translates to CASSAGQGITGELFF.